One and the same sample provided the 20 T cell receptor beta chains below, sequenced in a study of cytomegalovirus exposure and HLA in healthy donors. Primers: 60 Vbeta forward and 13 Jbeta reverse. Profiled with immunoSEQ multiplex PCR; TCRdb holds only in-frame clones, not every one. The sample has 150,000 or so clones; roughly 85% are singletons. The sample consisted of PBMCs. All receptors derive from a male donor in good health and CMV-seronegative.

The rearrangement links TRBV9 to TRBJ2-6, with 9 bases lining up with TRBD2. Germline CDR1 reads SGDLS; CDR2 reads YYNGEE. V was clipped by 4 bases and J by 4 bases; unmatched bases: 15. The CDR3 is 19 residues long. CDR3 region: CASSFNGASGVLGANVLTF. DNA for the CDR3: TGTGCCAGCAGCTTCAATGGTGCTAGCGGGGTTCTAGGGGCCAACGTCCTGACTTTC.

This chain joins TRBV6-5 and TRBJ2-5; 8 nucleotides match TRBD2. Per the germline V gene, CDR1 is MNHEY and CDR2 is SVGAGI. V lost 4 bases and J lost 4; bases outside the gene matches: 2. CDR3 length equals 13 residues. CDR3 loop: CASSWRGAETQYF. Here the CDR3 DNA reads TGTGCCAGCAGTTGGCGGGGGGCAGAGACCCAGTACTTC.

This clone appeared a few times. The chain uses TRBV2 and TRBJ2-1, with TRBD2 identical over 9 bases. The germline gives CDR1 SNHLY, CDR2 FYNNEI. V trimming: 8 bases; J trimming: 4 bases; junction bases outside the gene matches: 12. The length of the CDR3 is 16 residues. This CDR3 reads CASAKRLADSYNEQFF. The CDR3 bases are TGTGCCAGCGCAAAAAGACTAGCGGATTCGTACAATGAGCAGTTCTTC.

The rearrangement joins TRBV27 to TRBJ2-4, with 8 bases lining up with TRBD2. CDR3 size: 15 residues. Germline CDR1 MNHEY, CDR2 SMNVEV (reference sequence). Trimming cost V 2 bases and J 7 bases; bases outside gene matches: 7. CDR3 sequence (DNA): TGTGCCAGCAGTTTAGAGGGACTAGAGGGGAACATTCAGTACTTC. Protein product: CASSLEGLEGNIQYF.

This clone was seen only a few times. The chain uses TRBV7-9 and TRBJ2-7, with 11 nucleotides matching TRBD1. CDR1 is SEHNR and CDR2 is FQNEAQ in the germline V gene (reference sequence). V lost 1 base and J lost 5; bases outside the gene matches: 7. The CDR3 covers 16 residues. CDR3 sequence reads: CASSLGTGGVVHEQYF. The CDR3 DNA follows: TGTGCCAGCAGCTTAGGGACAGGGGGCGTAGTCCACGAGCAGTACTTC.

The chain employs TRBV5-6 and TRBJ2-7, with TRBD1 matching over 7 bases. V dropped 4 bases and J dropped 0; count of bases not matched to a gene: 4. Germline CDR1 is SGHDT and CDR2 is YYEEEE. There are 14 residues in the CDR3. The DNA of the CDR3 is TGTGCCAGCAGCACCCGGACAGGCTCCTACGAGCAGTACTTC. Translated: CASSTRTGSYEQYF.

The genes are TRBV7-9 and TRBJ2-4; 7 bases map to TRBD2. The CDR3 is 13 amino acids. CDR1 is SEHNR, CDR2 FQNEAQ, per germline (reference sequence). V was pared by 2 bases and J by 7 bases, with 2 bases of the junction left unmatched. The CDR3 coding sequence is TGTGCCAGCAGCTTAAACGGGGGGAACATTCAGTACTTC. Its translation is CASSLNGGNIQYF. Together with reference TRBV7-9 and TRBJ2-4, the CDR3 gives the full variable domain: DTGVSQNPRHKITKRGQNVTFRCDPISEHNRLYWYRQTLGQGPEFLTYFQNEAQLEKSRLLSDRFSAERPKGSFSTLEIQRTEQGDSAMYLCASSLNGGNIQYFGAGTRLSVL.

V gene TRBV15 combines with J gene TRBJ2-7; D might be TRBD1 (5 bases). V was clipped by 0 bases and J by 2 bases, with 5 bases between them. This CDR3 region has 13 residues. CDR1 and CDR2 (germline): LNHNV, YYDKDF (reference sequence). The DNA for the CDR3 is TGTGCCACCAGCAGAGAGACAGCCTACGAGCAGTACTTC. Protein: CATSRETAYEQYF. Complete variable domain (other parts from reference TRBV15 and TRBJ2-7): DAMVIQNPRYQVTQFGKPVTLSCSQTLNHNVMYWYQQKSSQAPKLLFHYYDKDFNNEADTPDNFQSRRPNTSFCFLDIRSPGLGDTAMYLCATSRETAYEQYFGPGTRLTVT.

The V and J genes are TRBV30 and TRBJ2-7, with D unclear. The CDR3 sequence is 12 residues long. Trimming cost V 1 base and J 3 bases, with 7 bases left between them. Germline V gives CDR1 GTSNPN, CDR2 SVGIG (reference sequence). In DNA, the CDR3 is TGTGCCTGGAGTGCATCCAGCTACGAGCAGTACTTC. This codes for CAWSASSYEQYF.

This clone was detected only a few times. DNA of the CDR3: TGCGCCAGCAGACAGGGGGGTAGCACAGATACGCAGTATTTT. Its protein product is CASRQGGSTDTQYF. This chain links TRBV5-1 with TRBJ2-3; TRBD1 matches 8 bases. Germline lookup yields CDR1 SGHRS and CDR2 YFSETQ. The CDR3 is 14 residues long. With 5 bases clipped from V and 0 bases from J, the junction kept 2 bases outside the gene matches. Filled out from reference TRBV5-1 and TRBJ2-3, the complete variable domain reads KAGVTQTPRYLIKTRGQQVTLSCSPISGHRSVSWYQQTPGQGLQFLFEYFSETQRNKGNFPGRFSGRQFSNSRSEMNVSTLELGDSALYLCASRQGGSTDTQYFGPGTRLTVL.

The chain joins TRBV10-3 to TRBJ1-5; D is unclear. The CDR3 runs to 15 residues. Looked up from germline, CDR1 is ENHRY and CDR2 is SYGVKD. Trimming cost V 3 bases and J 0 bases, with 9 bases left between them. The CDR3 sequence: CAISDTGNSNQPQHF. DNA of the CDR3: TGTGCCATCAGTGATACGGGGAATAGCAATCAGCCCCAGCATTTT.

V usage is TRBV4-1 and J usage is TRBJ2-7, with 10 positions matching TRBD2. Germline V gene data show CDR1 as MGHRA and CDR2 as YSYEKL. Trimming at V came to 2 bases and at J to 3 bases, leaving 7 bases not matched to a gene. CDR3 length: 16 amino acids. The CDR3 coding sequence is TGCGCCAGCAGCCAACTCGCAGCGGGAGGGAGCTACGAGCAGTACTTC. Its translation is CASSQLAAGGSYEQYF.

Comments on this clone: The sample holds other DNA sequences that translate to the same CDR3. The chain combines TRBV7-3 with TRBJ2-3; D is undetermined. The germline V and J ends were trimmed by 2 bases and 1 base, with 4 bases remaining between them. The V gene's germline CDR1 is SGHTA and CDR2 FQGTGA. The CDR3 contains 13 residues. CDR3 DNA: TGTGCCAGCAGCTTAGTAGGCACAGATACGCAGTATTTT. This encodes CASSLVGTDTQYF.

The chain uses TRBV19 and TRBJ2-3, with D possibly TRBD2 on 5 matching bases. The length of the CDR3 is 15 residues. V shed 7 bases and J shed 2 bases, with 16 bases lying between them. In germline, CDR1 is LNHDA, CDR2 SQIVND (reference sequence). CDR3 sequence: CASKRLSRATDTQYF. The CDR3 coding sequence is TGTGCCAGTAAACGACTTTCGCGGGCCACAGATACGCAGTATTTT. The full variable domain, its missing parts supplied by reference TRBV19 and TRBJ2-3, is DGGITQSPKYLFRKEGQNVTLSCEQNLNHDAMYWYRQDPGQGLRLIYYSQIVNDFQKGDIAEGYSVSREKKESFPLTVTSAQKNPTAFYLCASKRLSRATDTQYFGPGTRLTVL.

The chain couples TRBV13 to TRBJ2-1; 8 nucleotides line up with TRBD2. The V gene end was trimmed by 1 base and the J gene end by 4 bases; junction bases not matched to a gene: 3. Looked up from germline, CDR1 is PRHDT and CDR2 is FYEKMQ (reference sequence). This CDR3 region has 15 residues. DNA for the CDR3: TGTGCCAGCAGCTTAGTGAGCGGGGGATACAATGAGCAGTTCTTC. Its translation is CASSLVSGGYNEQFF.

The chain combines TRBV4-1 with TRBJ2-1; 15 bases agree with TRBD2. The V segment lost 4 bases and the J segment 14 bases; nucleotides outside the gene matches: 15. The V gene's germline CDR1 is MGHRA and CDR2 YSYEKL. CDR3 length: 17 amino acids. CDR3 nucleotide sequence: TGCGCCAGCAGCCCAACCTTCCCCTTCGGGACTAGCGGGGGGAAGTTCTTC. Its translation: CASSPTFPFGTSGGKFF.

The chain carries TRBV11-3 and TRBJ2-5; TRBD2 aligns across 8 bases. J lost 5 bases, V lost 5 bases, and 7 bases had no gene match. Germline CDR1 reads SGHNT; CDR2 reads YENEEA. This CDR3 has 14 amino acids. The CDR3 here is CASSPTRGAETQYF. CDR3 DNA sequence: TGTGCCAGCAGCCCCACGCGGGGGGCGGAGACCCAGTACTTC.

CDR3 region: CASSPLGGTVNYEQYF. The CDR3 bases are TGTGCCAGCAGCCCCCTAGGGGGGACAGTCAACTACGAGCAGTACTTC. The genes are TRBV11-2 and TRBJ2-7, with D possibly matching TRBD1 (7 bases). There are 16 residues in the CDR3. V was clipped by 5 bases and J by 3 bases, with 20 bases between them. Germline lookup yields CDR1 SGHAT and CDR2 FQNNGV.

This chain links TRBV6-5 with TRBJ2-2, with D possibly matching TRBD2 (7 bases). The CDR3 is 16 residues long. CDR1 is MNHEY and CDR2 is SVGAGI in the germline V gene. Trimming took off 2 bases at V and 5 bases at J, with 15 bases between the two ends. The chain's CDR3 is CASSYAARGGTGELFF. CDR3 in DNA: TGTGCCAGCAGTTACGCTGCCAGGGGAGGGACCGGGGAGCTGTTTTTT.

DNA of the CDR3: TGTGCCATCAGTGAGTTGGCACAGCCCCAGCATTTT. It is translated as CAISELAQPQHF. V and J are TRBV10-3 and TRBJ1-5; unclear D gene. V was pared by 1 base and J by 7 bases, with 5 bases between. Germline V gene lookup returns CDR1 ENHRY and CDR2 SYGVKD. The CDR3 totals 12 residues.